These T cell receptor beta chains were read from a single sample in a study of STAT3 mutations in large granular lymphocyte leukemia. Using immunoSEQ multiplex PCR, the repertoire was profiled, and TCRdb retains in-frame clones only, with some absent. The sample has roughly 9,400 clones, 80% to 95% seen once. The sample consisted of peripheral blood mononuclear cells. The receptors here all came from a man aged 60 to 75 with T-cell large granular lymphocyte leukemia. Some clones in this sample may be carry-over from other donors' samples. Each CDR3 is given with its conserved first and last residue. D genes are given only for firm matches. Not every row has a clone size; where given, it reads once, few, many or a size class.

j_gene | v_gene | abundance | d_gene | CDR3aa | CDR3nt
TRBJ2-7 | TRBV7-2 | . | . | CASSLVAIYEQYF | TGTGCCAGCAGCTTAGTCGCAATCTACGAGCAGTACTTC
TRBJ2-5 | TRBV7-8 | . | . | CASNSGASDQETQYF | TGTGCCAGCAACTCAGGGGCCTCGGACCAAGAGACCCAGTACTTC
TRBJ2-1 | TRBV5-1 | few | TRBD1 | CASSFTDRANNEQFF | TGCGCCAGCAGCTTCACTGACAGGGCGAACAATGAGCAGTTCTTC
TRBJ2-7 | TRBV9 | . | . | CASSVDRHSYEQYF | TGTGCCAGCAGCGTAGACAGACACTCCTACGAGCAGTACTTC
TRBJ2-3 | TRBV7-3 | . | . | CASSSPGLSPDTQYF | TGTGCCAGCAGCTCGCCGGGACTCTCCCCGGATACGCAGTATTTT
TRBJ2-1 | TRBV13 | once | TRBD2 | CASSLGHRRESPYNEQFF | TGTGCCAGCAGCTTAGGCCATCGGCGGGAGAGCCCCTACAATGAGCAGTTCTTC
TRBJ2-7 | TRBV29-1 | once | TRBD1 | CSVEPTGSSYEQYF | TGCAGCGTTGAACCGACAGGGAGCTCCTACGAGCAGTACTTC
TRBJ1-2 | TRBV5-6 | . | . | CASSAGRYYSYTF | TGTGCCAGCAGTGCCGGGAGATACTATAGCTACACCTTC
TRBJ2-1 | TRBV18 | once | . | CASSPLPPIGEQFF | TGTGCCAGCTCACCACTCCCCCCGATAGGTGAGCAGTTCTTC
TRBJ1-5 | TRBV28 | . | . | CASNPPKVQPQHF | TGTGCCAGCAACCCCCCGAAGGTTCAGCCCCAGCATTTT
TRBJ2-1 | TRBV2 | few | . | CASSSSGTLSYNEQFF | TGTGCCAGCAGTTCAAGCGGGACACTCTCCTACAATGAGCAGTTCTTC
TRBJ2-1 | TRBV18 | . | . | CASSLAATSTNEQFF | TGTGCCAGCTCACTCGCTGCTACTAGTACAAATGAGCAGTTCTTC
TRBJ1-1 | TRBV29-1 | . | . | CSVEERTGSTEAFF | TGCAGCGTTGAGGAGCGTACAGGGAGCACTGAAGCTTTCTTT
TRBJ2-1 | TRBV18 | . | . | CASSPVLSNLKNNEQFF | TGTGCCAGCTCACCAGTTTTGTCCAACCTCAAAAACAATGAGCAGTTCTTC
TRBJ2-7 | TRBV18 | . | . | CASSRGVESEQYF | TGTGCCAGCTCCCGGGGCGTGGAATCCGAGCAGTACTTC
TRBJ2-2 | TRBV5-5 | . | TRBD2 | CASSTVPGLAAELFF | TGTGCCAGCAGCACAGTACCGGGACTAGCTGCCGAGCTGTTTTTT
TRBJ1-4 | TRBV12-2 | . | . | CASRLPPADDNEKLFF | TGTGCAAGTCGCTTACCCCCTGCCGACGATAATGAAAAACTGTTTTTT
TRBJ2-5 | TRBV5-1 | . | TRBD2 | CASSLGLAGNRGQETQYF | TGCGCCAGCAGTTTGGGACTAGCGGGAAACCGGGGGCAAGAGACCCAGTACTTC
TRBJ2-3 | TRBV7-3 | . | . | CASSPGTSRFGTQYF | TGTGCCAGCAGCCCCGGGACTTCCCGATTCGGTACGCAGTATTTT
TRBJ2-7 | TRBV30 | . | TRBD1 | CAGRQGTYEQYF | TGTGCCGGGCGACAGGGAACCTACGAGCAGTACTTC
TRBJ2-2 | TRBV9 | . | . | CASSVRTGGPSGRGTGELFF | TGTGCCAGCAGCGTACGGACAGGGGGGCCTAGCGGGAGAGGCACCGGGGAGCTGTTTTTT
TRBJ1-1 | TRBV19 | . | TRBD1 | CAGVRTGPLVTEAFF | TGTGCCGGGGTGAGGACAGGGCCCCTAGTCACTGAAGCTTTCTTT
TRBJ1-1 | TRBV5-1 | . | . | CASGVVNTEAFF | TGCGCCAGCGGGGTTGTGAACACTGAAGCTTTCTTT
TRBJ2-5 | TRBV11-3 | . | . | CASSPGGPGETQYF | TGTGCCAGCAGCCCGGGTGGCCCGGGGGAGACCCAGTACTTC
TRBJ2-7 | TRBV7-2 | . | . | CASSLLSRGLGPYEQYF | TGTGCCAGCAGCCTATTGAGCAGGGGTCTCGGTCCTTACGAGCAGTACTTC
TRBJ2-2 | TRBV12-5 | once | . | CASGFSTSFTGELFF | TGTGCTAGTGGTTTCTCGACCTCCTTCACCGGGGAGCTGTTTTTT
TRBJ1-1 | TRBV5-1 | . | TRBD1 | CASRTGGRNTEAFF | TGCGCCAGCAGGACAGGGGGCCGGAACACTGAAGCTTTCTTT
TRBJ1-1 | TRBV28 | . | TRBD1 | CASKTPGQGFEAFF | TGTGCCAGCAAAACACCGGGACAGGGATTTGAAGCTTTCTTT
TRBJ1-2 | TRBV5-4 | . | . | CASSLDRPFGTSGYTF | TGTGCCAGCAGCTTGGATAGGCCCTTCGGGACGTCTGGCTACACCTTC
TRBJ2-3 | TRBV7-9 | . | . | CASSSAISTDTQYF | TGTGCCAGCAGCTCGGCTATTAGCACAGATACGCAGTATTTT
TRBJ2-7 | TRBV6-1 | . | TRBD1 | CAILPDRGGYEQYF | TGTGCCATTCTGCCTGACAGGGGTGGGTACGAGCAGTACTTC
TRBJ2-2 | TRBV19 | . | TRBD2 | CASEGREGNTGELFF | TGTGCCTCGGAAGGGCGGGAGGGGAACACCGGGGAGCTGTTTTTT
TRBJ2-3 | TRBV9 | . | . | CASSGDWKGDTQYF | TGTGCCAGCAGCGGCGACTGGAAGGGAGATACGCAGTATTTT
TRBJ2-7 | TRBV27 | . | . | CASSNRAGLSYEQYF | TGTGCCAGCAGTAACCGGGCCGGGCTCAGCTACGAGCAGTACTTC
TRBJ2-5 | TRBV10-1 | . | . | CASSVRVGETQYF | TGCGCCAGCAGTGTTAGGGTCGGCGAGACCCAGTACTTC
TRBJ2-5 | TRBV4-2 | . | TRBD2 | CASSQESGRVQETQYF | TGTGCCAGCAGCCAAGAAAGCGGGAGAGTCCAAGAGACCCAGTACTTC
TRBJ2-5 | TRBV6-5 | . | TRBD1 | CASNRDRDETQYF | TGTGCCAGCAACCGGGACAGGGACGAGACCCAGTACTTC
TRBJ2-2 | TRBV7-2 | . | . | CASSLVRPTGELFF | TGTGCCAGCAGCTTAGTTAGGCCCACCGGGGAGCTGTTTTTT
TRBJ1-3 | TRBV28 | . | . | CASSLVGSIGNTIYF | TGTGCCAGCAGTTTAGTTGGGAGTATAGGAAACACCATATATTTT
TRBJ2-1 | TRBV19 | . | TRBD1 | CASSALDRAWGNEQFF | TGTGCCAGTAGTGCCTTGGACAGGGCCTGGGGCAATGAGCAGTTCTTC
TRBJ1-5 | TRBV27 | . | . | CASSFRGSGPQHF | TGTGCCAGCAGTTTTAGGGGCTCAGGGCCCCAGCATTTT
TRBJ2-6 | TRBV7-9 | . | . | CASSFGGANVLTF | TGTGCCAGCAGCTTTGGTGGGGCCAACGTCCTGACTTTC
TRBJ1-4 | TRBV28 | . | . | CASSALGSRGTNEKLFF | TGTGCCAGCAGCGCGTTGGGGAGCAGGGGTACTAATGAAAAACTGTTTTTT
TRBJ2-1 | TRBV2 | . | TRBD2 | CASQKVVAGERQFF | TGTGCCAGCCAAAAAGTGGTAGCGGGAGAACGGCAGTTCTTC
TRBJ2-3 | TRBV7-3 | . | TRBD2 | CASSPGGPGTDTQYF | TGTGCCAGCAGCCCGGGGGGGCCAGGCACAGATACGCAGTATTTT
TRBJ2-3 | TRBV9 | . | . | CASSLNLGTLSTDTQYF | TGTGCCAGCAGCCTCAATCTGGGGACACTAAGCACAGATACGCAGTATTTT
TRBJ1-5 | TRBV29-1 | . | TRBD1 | CSVRVPGGNQPQHF | TGCAGCGTTAGGGTTCCAGGGGGTAATCAGCCCCAGCATTTT
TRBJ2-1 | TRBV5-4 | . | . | CASSPTLPGAGGDEQFF | TGTGCCAGCAGCCCCACACTTCCGGGAGCAGGAGGCGATGAGCAGTTCTTC
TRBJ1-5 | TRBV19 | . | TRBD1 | CASSTTGGAQPQHF | TGTGCCAGTAGTACAACAGGGGGCGCACAGCCCCAGCATTTT
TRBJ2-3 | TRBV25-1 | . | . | CASSVTGSTDTQYF | TGTGCCAGCAGTGTAACAGGGAGCACAGATACGCAGTATTTT